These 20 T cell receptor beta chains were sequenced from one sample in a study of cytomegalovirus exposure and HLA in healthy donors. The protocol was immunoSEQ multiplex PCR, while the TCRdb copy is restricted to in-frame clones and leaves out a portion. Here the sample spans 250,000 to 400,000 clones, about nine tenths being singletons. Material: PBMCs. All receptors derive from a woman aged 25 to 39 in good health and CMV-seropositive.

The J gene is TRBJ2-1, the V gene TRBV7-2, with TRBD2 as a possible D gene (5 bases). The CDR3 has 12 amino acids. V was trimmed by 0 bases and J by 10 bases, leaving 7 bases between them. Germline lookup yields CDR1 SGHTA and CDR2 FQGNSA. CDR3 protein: CASSLAEVEQFF. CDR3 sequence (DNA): TGTGCCAGCAGCTTAGCGGAGGTGGAGCAGTTCTTC.

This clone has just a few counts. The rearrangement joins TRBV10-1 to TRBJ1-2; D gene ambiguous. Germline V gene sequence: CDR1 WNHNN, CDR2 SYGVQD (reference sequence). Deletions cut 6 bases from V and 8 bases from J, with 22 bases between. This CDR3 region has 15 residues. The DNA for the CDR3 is TGCGCCAGCAGGGTAGTGATTGGAGGGAAAGGAGGCTACACCTTC. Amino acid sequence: CASRVVIGGKGGYTF.

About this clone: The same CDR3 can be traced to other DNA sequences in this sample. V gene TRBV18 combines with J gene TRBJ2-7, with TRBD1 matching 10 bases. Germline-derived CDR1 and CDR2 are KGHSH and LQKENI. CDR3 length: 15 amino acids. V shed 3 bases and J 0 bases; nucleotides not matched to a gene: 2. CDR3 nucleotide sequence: TGTGCCAGCTCACCCGGACAGGGGGGCTCCTACGAGCAGTACTTC. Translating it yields CASSPGQGGSYEQYF.

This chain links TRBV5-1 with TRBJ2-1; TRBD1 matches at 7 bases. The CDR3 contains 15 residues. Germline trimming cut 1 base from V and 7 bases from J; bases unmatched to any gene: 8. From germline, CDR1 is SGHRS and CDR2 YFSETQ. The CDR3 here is CASSLRGLDTNEQFF. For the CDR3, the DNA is TGCGCCAGCAGCTTGAGGGGGCTGGATACGAATGAGCAGTTCTTC.

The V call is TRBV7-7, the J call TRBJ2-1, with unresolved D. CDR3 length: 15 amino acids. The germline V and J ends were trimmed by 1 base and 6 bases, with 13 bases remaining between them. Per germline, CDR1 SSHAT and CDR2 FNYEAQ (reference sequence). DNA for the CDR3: TGTGCCAGCAGCTTAGGTGGCGGTTGGGGCAATGAGCAGTTCTTC. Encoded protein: CASSLGGGWGNEQFF. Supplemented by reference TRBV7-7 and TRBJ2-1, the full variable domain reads GAGVSQSPRYKVTKRGQDVTLRCDPISSHATLYWYQQALGQGPEFLTYFNYEAQPDKSGLPSDRFSAERPEGSISTLTIQRTEQRDSAMYRCASSLGGGWGNEQFFGPGTRLTVL.

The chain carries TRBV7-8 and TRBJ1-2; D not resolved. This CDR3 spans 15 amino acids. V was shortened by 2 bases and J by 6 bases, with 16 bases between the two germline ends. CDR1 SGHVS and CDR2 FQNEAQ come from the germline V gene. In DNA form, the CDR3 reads TGTGCCAGCAGCTTATTCCGGGGAAACTCAGATGGCTACACCTTC. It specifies CASSLFRGNSDGYTF. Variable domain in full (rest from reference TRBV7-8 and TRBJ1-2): GAGVSQSPRYKVAKRGQDVALRCDPISGHVSLFWYQQALGQGPEFLTYFQNEAQLDKSGLPSDRFFAERPEGSVSTLKIQRTQQEDSAVYLCASSLFRGNSDGYTFGSGTRLTVV.

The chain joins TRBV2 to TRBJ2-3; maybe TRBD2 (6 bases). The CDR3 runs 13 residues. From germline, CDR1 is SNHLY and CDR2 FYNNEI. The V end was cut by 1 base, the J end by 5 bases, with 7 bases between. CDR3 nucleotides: TGTGCCAGCAGTGAAGGGGGGGAAGATACGCAGTATTTT. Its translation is CASSEGGEDTQYF.

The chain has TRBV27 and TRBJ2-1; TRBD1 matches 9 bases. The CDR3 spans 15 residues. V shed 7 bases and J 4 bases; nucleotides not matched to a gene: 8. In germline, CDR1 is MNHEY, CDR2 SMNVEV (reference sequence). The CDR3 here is CASMRGGQGYNEQFF. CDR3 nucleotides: TGTGCCAGCATGAGAGGGGGACAGGGATACAATGAGCAGTTCTTC.

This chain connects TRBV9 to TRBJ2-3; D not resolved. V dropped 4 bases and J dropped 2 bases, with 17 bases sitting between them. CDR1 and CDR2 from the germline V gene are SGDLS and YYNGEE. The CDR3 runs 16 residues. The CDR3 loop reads CASSFRSQDPTDTQYF. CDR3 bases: TGTGCCAGCAGCTTCCGATCCCAGGATCCCACAGATACGCAGTATTTT.

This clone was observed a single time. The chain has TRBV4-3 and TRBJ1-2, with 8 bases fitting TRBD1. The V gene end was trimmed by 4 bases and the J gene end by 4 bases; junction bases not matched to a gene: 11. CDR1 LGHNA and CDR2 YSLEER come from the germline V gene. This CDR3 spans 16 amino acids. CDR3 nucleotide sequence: TGCGCCAGCAGCCTTTCCTCGACAGGGGAGGCCTATGGCTACACCTTC. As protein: CASSLSSTGEAYGYTF.

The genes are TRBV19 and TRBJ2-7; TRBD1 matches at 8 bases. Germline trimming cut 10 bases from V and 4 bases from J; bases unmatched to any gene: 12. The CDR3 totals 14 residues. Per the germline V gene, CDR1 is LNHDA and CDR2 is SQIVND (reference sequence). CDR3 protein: CATNPAGQGYEQYF. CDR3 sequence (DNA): TGTGCCACCAACCCCGCTGGACAGGGTTACGAGCAGTACTTC.

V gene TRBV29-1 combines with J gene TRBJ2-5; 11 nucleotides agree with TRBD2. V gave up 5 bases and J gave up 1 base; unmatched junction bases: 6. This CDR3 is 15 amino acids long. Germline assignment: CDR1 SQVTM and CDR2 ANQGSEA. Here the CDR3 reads CSVRPSGGFQETQYF. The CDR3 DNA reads TGCAGCGTTCGCCCTAGCGGGGGGTTCCAAGAGACCCAGTACTTC.

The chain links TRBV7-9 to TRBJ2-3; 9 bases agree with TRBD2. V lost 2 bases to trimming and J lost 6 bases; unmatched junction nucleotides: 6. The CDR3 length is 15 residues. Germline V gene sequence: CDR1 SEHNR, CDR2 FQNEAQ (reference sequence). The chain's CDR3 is CASSLLAGVTDTQYF. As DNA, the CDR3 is TGTGCCAGCAGCTTATTAGCGGGAGTCACCGATACGCAGTATTTT.

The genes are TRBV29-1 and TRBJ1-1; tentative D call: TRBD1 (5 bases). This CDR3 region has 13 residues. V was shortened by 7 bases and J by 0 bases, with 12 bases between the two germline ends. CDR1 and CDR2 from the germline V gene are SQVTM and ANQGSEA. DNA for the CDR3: TGCAGCGGCCGCCTGACAGTGAACACTGAAGCTTTCTTT. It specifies CSGRLTVNTEAFF.

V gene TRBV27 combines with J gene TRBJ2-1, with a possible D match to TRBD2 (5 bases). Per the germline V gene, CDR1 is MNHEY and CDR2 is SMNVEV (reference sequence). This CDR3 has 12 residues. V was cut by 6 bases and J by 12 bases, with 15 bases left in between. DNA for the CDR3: TGTGCCAGCAGAAACCACGGGCTAGCGCAGTTCTTC. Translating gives CASRNHGLAQFF.

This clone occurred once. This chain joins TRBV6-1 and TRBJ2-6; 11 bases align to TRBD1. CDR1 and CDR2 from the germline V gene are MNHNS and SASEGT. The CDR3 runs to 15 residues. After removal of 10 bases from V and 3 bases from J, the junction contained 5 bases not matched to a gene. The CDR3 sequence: CATQDRGLGANVLTF. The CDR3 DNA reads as TGTGCCACCCAGGACAGGGGGCTTGGGGCCAACGTCCTGACTTTC.

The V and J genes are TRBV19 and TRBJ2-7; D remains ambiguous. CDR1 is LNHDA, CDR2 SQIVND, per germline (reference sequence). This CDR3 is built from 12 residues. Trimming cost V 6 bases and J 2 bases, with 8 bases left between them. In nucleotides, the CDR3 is TGTGCCAGTAGGAACAGTCCCTACGAGCAGTACTTC. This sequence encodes CASRNSPYEQYF.

CDR3 region: CASSATLTGELFF. CDR3 DNA sequence: TGTGCCAGCAGTGCGACCTTAACCGGGGAGCTGTTTTTT. The chain combines TRBV6-1 with TRBJ2-2; D unclear. The CDR3 has 13 amino acids. Germline CDR1 reads MNHNS; CDR2 reads SASEGT. V was pared by 4 bases and J by 5 bases, with 8 bases between.

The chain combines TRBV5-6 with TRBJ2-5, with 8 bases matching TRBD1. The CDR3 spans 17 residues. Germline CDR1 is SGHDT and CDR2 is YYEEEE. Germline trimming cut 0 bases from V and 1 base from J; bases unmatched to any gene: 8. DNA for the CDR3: TGTGCCAGCAGCTTGGAACAGGGGGGATTCAGCCAAGAGACCCAGTACTTC. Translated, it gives CASSLEQGGFSQETQYF.

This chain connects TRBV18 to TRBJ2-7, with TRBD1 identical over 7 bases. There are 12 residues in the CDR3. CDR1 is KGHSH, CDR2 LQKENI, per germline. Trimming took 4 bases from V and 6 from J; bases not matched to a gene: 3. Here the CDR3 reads CASSQGASEQYF. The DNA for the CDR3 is TGTGCCAGCTCACAGGGGGCAAGCGAGCAGTACTTC.